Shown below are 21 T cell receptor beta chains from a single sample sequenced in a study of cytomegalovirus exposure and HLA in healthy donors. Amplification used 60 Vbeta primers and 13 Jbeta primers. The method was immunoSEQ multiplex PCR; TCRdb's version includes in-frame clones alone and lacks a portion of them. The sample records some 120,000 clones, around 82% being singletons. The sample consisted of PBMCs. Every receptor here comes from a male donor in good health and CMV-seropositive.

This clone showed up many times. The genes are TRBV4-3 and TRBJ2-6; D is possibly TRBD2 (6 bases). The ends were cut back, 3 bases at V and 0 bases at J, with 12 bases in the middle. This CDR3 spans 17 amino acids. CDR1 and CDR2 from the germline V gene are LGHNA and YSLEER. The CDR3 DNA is TGCGCCAGCAGCCACGAAGGGGAGGCCTCTGGGGCCAACGTCCTGACTTTC. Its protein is CASSHEGEASGANVLTF.

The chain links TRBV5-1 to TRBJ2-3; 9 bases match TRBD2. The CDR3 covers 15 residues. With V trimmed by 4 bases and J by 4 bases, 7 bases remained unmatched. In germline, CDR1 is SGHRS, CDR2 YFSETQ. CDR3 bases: TGCGCCAGCAGCCGCCCGGGACTAGCCCCAGATACGCAGTATTTT. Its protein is CASSRPGLAPDTQYF.

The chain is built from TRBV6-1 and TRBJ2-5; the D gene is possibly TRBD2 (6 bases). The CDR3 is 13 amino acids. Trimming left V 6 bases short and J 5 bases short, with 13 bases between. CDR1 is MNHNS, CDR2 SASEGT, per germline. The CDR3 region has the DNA TGTGCCAGCAGGAGGGAGGAAGGCGAGACCCAGTACTTC. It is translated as CASRREEGETQYF.

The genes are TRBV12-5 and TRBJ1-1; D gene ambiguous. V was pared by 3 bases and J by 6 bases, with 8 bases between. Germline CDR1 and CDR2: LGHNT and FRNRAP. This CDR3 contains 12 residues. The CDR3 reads CASGFDTAEAFF. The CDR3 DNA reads TGTGCTAGTGGTTTTGATACTGCTGAAGCTTTCTTT.

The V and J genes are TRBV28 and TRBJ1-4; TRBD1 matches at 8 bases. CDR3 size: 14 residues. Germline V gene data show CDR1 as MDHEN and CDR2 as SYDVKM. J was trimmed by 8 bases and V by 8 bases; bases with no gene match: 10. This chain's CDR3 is CASGDQGAHEKLFF. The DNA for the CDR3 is TGTGCCAGCGGAGATCAGGGGGCGCACGAAAAACTGTTTTTT. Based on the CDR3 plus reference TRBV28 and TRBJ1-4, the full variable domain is DVKVTQSSRYLVKRTGEKVFLECVQDMDHENMFWYRQDPGLGLRLIYFSYDVKMKEKGDIPEGYSVSREKKERFSLILESASTNQTSMYLCASGDQGAHEKLFFGSGTQLSVL.

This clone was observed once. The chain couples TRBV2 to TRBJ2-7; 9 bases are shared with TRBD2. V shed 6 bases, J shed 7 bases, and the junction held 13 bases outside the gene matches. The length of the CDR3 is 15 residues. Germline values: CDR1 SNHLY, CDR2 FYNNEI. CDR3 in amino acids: CASRRISGRIGEQYF. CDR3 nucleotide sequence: TGTGCCAGCAGAAGGATAAGCGGGAGGATAGGTGAGCAGTACTTC.

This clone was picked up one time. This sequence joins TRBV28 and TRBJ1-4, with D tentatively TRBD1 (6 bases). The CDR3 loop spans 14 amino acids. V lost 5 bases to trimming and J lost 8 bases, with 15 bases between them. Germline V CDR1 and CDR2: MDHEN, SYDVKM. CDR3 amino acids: CASSEGGDWEKLFF. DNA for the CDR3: TGTGCCAGCAGTGAGGGGGGGGATTGGGAAAAACTGTTTTTT. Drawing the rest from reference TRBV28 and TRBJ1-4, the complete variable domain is DVKVTQSSRYLVKRTGEKVFLECVQDMDHENMFWYRQDPGLGLRLIYFSYDVKMKEKGDIPEGYSVSREKKERFSLILESASTNQTSMYLCASSEGGDWEKLFFGSGTQLSVL.

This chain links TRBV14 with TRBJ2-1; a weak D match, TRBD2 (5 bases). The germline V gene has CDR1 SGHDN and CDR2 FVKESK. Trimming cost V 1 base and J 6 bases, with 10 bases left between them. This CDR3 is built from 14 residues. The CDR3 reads CASSQARVGNEQFF. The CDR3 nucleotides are TGTGCCAGCAGCCAAGCGAGGGTGGGCAATGAGCAGTTCTTC.

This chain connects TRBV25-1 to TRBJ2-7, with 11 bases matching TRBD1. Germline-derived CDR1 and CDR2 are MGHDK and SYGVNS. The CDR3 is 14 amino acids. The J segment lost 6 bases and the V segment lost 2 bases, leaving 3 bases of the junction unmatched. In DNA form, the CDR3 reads TGTGCCAGCAGTGAAGGACAGGGGGCTTTCGAGCAGTACTTC. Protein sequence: CASSEGQGAFEQYF.

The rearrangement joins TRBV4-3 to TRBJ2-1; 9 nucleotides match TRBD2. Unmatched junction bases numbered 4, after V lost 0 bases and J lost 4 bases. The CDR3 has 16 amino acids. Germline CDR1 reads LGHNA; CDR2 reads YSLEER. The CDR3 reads CASSQEAGGEYNEQFF. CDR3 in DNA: TGCGCCAGCAGCCAAGAAGCGGGGGGCGAATACAATGAGCAGTTCTTC.

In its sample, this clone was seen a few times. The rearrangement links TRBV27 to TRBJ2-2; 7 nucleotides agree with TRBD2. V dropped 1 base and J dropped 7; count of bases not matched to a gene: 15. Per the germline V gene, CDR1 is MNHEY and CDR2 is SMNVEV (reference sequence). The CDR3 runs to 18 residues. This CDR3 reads CASSLYGVVAGDVGELFF. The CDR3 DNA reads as TGTGCCAGCAGTTTATATGGGGTTGTTGCGGGAGATGTCGGGGAGCTGTTTTTT.

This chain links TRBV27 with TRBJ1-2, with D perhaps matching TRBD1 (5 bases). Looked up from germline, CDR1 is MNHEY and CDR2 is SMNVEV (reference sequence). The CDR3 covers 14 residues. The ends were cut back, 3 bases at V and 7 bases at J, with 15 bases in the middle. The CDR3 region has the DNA TGTGCCAGCAGTTTGGGTGGGATCGGGGGTGGCTACACCTTC. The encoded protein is CASSLGGIGGGYTF.

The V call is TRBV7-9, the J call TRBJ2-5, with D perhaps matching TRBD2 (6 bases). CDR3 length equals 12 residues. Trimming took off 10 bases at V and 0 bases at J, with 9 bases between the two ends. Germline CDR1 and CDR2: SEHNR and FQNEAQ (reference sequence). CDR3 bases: TGTGCCACCCAGCGGGACCAAGAGACCCAGTACTTC. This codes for CATQRDQETQYF.

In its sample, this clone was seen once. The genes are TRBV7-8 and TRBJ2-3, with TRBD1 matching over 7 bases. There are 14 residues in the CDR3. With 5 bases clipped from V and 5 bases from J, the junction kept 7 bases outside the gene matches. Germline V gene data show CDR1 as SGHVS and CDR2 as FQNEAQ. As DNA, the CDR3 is TGTGCCAGCAGCCTACAGGGGAATCAAGATACGCAGTATTTT. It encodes CASSLQGNQDTQYF.

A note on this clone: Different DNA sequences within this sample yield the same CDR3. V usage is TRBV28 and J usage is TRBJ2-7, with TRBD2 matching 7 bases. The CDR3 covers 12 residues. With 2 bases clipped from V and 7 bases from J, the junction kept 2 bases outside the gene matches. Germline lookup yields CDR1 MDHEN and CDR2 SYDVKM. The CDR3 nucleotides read TGTGCCAGCAGTTTAGCGGGGGTTGAGCAGTACTTC. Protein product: CASSLAGVEQYF.

CDR3 region: CAWSVGKSGTQYF. DNA for the CDR3: TGTGCCTGGAGTGTGGGCAAATCCGGTACGCAGTATTTT. The gene calls are TRBV30 and TRBJ2-3; no definite D call. The CDR3 has 13 amino acids. The ends were cut back, 0 bases at V and 8 bases at J, with 12 bases in the middle. Germline CDR1 reads GTSNPN; CDR2 reads SVGIG (reference sequence).

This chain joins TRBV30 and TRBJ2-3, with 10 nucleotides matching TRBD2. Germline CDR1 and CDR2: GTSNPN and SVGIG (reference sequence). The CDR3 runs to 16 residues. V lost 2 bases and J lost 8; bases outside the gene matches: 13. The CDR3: CAWSSGTSEMTGTQYF. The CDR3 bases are TGTGCCTGGAGTTCCGGGACTAGCGAGATGACCGGTACGCAGTATTTT.

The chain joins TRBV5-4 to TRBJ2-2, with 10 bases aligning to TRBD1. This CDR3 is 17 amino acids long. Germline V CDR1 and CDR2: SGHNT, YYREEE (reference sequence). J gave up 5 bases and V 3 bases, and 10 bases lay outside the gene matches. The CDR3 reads CASSSPRQGAQTGELFF. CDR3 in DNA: TGTGCCAGCAGCTCCCCTCGACAGGGGGCACAAACCGGGGAGCTGTTTTTT.

CDR3 loop: CASSPGGDTQYF. The CDR3 region has the DNA TGTGCCAGCAGCCCCGGGGGAGATACGCAGTATTTT. V usage is TRBV14 and J usage is TRBJ2-3; D possibly corresponds to TRBD2 (6 bases). Germline V gives CDR1 SGHDN, CDR2 FVKESK. This CDR3 region has 12 residues. V shed 4 bases and J shed 5 bases, with 7 bases lying between them.

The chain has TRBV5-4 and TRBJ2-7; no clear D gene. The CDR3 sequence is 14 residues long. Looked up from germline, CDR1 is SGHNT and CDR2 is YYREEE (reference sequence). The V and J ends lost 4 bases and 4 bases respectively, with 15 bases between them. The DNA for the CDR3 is TGTGCCAGCAGCCAACTTAACCCCCTTTACGAGCAGTACTTC. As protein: CASSQLNPLYEQYF.

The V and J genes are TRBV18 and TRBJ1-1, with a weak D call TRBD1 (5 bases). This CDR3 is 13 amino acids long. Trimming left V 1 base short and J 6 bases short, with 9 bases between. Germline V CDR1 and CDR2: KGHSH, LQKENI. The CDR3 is CASSPQGEAEAFF. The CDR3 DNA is TGTGCCAGCTCACCACAAGGGGAGGCTGAAGCTTTCTTT. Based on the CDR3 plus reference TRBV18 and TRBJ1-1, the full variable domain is NAGVMQNPRHLVRRRGQEARLRCSPMKGHSHVYWYRQLPEEGLKFMVYLQKENIIDESGMPKERFSAEFPKEGPSILRIQQVVRGDSAAYFCASSPQGEAEAFFGQGTRLTVV.